This T cell receptor beta chain stems from a study of T cell changes during pregnancy in multiple sclerosis. This clone was observed a single time. Using immunoSEQ multiplex PCR, the repertoire was profiled, and TCRdb retains in-frame clones only, with some absent. Of approximately 44,000 clones listed, 90% are singletons. The germline V and J ends were trimmed by 2 bases and 2 bases, with 13 bases remaining between them. Germline CDR1 reads SGHTA; CDR2 reads FQGTGA. The CDR3 contains 15 residues. V gene TRBV7-3 combines with J gene TRBJ2-7; no definite D call. This sequence was found in a female donor with multiple sclerosis, enrolled in a pregnancy study. Source: CD4+ T cells from peripheral blood mononuclear cells, taken before pregnancy. CDR3 protein: CASSLLLIPAYEQYF. The CDR3 nucleotides are TGTGCCAGCAGCTTACTGTTGATCCCAGCCTACGAGCAGTACTTC.